Detailed here is one T cell receptor (beta chain). The antigen is unknown. The germline V and J ends were trimmed by 4 bases and 13 bases, with 19 bases remaining between them. CDR1 is LNHDA, CDR2 SQIVND, per germline (reference sequence). The CDR3 is 14 residues long. TCRdb's table, derived via immunoSEQ multiplex PCR, lists solely in-frame clones and lacks some. Among 30,000 or so clones listed, roughly 70% were seen once. The data derive from a study of vaccination effects on CD4 cells after COVID-19. Study details: Post-vaccine sampling took place a median of 72 days after the second dose.

Using viral peptide pools, the ViraFEST assay grew out antigen-specific CD4+ T cells prior to sequencing. Once cultured for approximately 10 days, the cells underwent separation to obtain CD4+ T cells. Subjects were given two BNT162b2 or mRNA-1273 vaccine doses. The chain uses TRBV19 and TRBJ1-4; tentative D call: TRBD1 (5 bases). This TCR was recovered from a human donor who received a COVID-19 vaccine. Sample: CD4+ T cells from PBMCs cultured with HCoV-NL63 spike peptides, taken after COVID-19 vaccination. CDR3 in DNA: TGTGCCAGTAGTACTGTCGGGGGGGTTTTCGGACTGTTTTTT. It specifies CASSTVGGVFGLFF.